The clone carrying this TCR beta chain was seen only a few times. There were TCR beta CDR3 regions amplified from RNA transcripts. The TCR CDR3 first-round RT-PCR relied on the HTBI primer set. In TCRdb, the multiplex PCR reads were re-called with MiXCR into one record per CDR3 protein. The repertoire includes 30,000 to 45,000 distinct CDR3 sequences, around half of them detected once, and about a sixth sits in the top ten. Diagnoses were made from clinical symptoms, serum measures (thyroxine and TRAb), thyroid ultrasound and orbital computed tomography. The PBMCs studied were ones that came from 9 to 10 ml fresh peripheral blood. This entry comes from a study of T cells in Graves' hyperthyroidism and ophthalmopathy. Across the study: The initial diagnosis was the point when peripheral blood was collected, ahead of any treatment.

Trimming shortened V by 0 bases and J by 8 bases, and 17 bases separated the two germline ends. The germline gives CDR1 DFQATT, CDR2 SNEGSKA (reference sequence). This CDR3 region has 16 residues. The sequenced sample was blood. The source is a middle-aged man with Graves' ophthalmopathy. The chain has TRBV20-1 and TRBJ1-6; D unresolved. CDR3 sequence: CSARDEGLSAYSPLHF. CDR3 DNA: TGCAGTGCTAGAGATGAAGGGTTATCGGCGTATTCACCCCTCCACTTT.